Reported below is one TCR beta chain. Its antigen is currently not known. No much larger clone exists at a distance of one base, and base qualities are not known. The sample carries other DNA sequences with the same CDR3. TCRbeta CDR3 regions were amplified from genomic DNA by means of the immunoSEQ Assay, a bias-controlled multiplex PCR. The published analysis was carried out like this. Within the assay, amplification of reference gene primers was used to estimate how many nucleated cells each sample contained. To quantify the absolute abundance of each unique TCRbeta CDR3 rearrangement, sequence reads were collapsed and filtered. For each sample, productive Simpson clonality was calculated by taking the square root of Simpson's diversity index across productive rearrangements. The immuneACCESS repertoire file appears here via TCRdb, limited to in-frame rearrangements. These files lack a portion of the clones; in checked studies, under half of the deficit traces to unresolved V genes, and the cause of the others is not known. D and trimming were read from the DNA, whereas the V and J calls and clone size are those reported in that table. The sample table contains approximately 470,000 clones; only one count was recorded for approximately 85% of them. Clones ranked in the top ten supply about 3.2% of the sample.

The record originates from a study of blood T cell repertoires in COVID-19 (dated by TCRdb to 2020 to 2021). For the study in its entirety: Samples covering the acute and convalescent phases of COVID-19 were provided by collaborators in the United States, Italy and Spain. The material from the prospective study consisted of cDNA or gDNA derived from T cells, B-cell-depleted T cells, or PBMCs. The dataset comprised deeply sampled blood TCRbeta repertoires from subjects exposed to, actively infected with, or recovered from COVID-19. The repertoires were released in a freely available public database intended as a resource for research on the immune response to SARS-CoV-2. The samples were drawn from the first 160 participants of the ongoing ImmuneRACE study and from some 1,300 subjects provided by 6 global collaborators. A de-identified subject ID, COVID-19 status, age in years and sex were almost always included in the sample metadata. Where available, HLA class I and class II types were obtained from metadata supplied by the sample provider rather than from assay-based typing. Broad study findings and their caveats: Clinical and demographic metadata were provided uncurated, with the amount varying by source and participant.

The CDR3 measures 15 amino acids from cysteine to phenylalanine. Just the 45-base CDR3 DNA is kept, in frame starting at base 1. Per the germline V gene, SGHRS is the CDR1 and YFSETQ is the CDR2. V is trimmed back by 1 base and J by 3 bases, and the junction contains 2 bases that no gene match accounts for. Each collaborating institution followed its own protocols to collect whole blood in K2EDTA tubes. For TCRbeta analysis, collaborators shipped samples as frozen whole blood, isolated PBMCs, or DNA extracted from either of those sample types. The chain links TRBV5-1 with TRBJ2-7, with 12 bases matching TRBD2. Sequencing was done on a sample of peripheral blood. This TCR was recovered from a human donor in a cohort sampled during active COVID-19. This receptor has the CDR3 CASSLLTSGSYEQYF. The DNA sequence reads TGCGCCAGCAGCTTGCTGACTAGCGGGAGCTACGAGCAGTACTTC.